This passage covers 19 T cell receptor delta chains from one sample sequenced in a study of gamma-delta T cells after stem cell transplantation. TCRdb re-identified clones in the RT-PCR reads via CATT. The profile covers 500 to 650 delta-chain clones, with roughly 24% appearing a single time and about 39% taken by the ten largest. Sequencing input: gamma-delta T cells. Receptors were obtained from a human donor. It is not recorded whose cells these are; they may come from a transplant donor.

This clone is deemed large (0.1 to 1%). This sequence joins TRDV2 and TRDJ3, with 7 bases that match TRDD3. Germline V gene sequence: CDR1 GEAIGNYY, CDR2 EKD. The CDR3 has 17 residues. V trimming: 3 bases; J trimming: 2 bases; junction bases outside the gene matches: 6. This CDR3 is CACDSTGAPWDTRQMFF. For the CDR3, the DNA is TGTGCCTGTGACTCAACTGGGGCCCCCTGGGACACCCGACAGATGTTTTTC.

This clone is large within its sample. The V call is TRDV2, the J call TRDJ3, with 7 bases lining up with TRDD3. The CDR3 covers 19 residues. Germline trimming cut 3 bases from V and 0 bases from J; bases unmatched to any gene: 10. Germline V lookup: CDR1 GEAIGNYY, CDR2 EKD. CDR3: CACDPTGDPSSWDTRQMFF. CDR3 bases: TGTGCCTGTGACCCTACTGGGGATCCAAGCTCCTGGGACACCCGACAGATGTTTTTC.

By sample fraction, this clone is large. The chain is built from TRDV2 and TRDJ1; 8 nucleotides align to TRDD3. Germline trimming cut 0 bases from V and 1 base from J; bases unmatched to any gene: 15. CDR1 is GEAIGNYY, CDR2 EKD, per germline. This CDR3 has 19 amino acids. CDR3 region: CACDTVMSTGGPVTDKLIF. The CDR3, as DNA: TGTGCCTGTGACACCGTTATGTCTACTGGGGGCCCTGTCACCGATAAACTCATCTTT.

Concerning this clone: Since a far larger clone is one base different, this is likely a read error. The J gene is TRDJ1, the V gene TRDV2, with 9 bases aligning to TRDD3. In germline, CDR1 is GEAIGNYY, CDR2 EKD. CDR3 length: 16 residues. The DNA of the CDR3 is TGTGCCTGTGCCACCGTGACTGGGGGAACGCCCGATAAACTCATCTTT. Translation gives CACATVTGGTPDKLIF.

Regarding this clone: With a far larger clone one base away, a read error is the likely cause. The CDR3 is CACDPLESTDKLIF. For the CDR3, the DNA is TGTGCCTGTGACCCACTGGAGAGTACCGATAAACTCATCTTT. This rearrangement joins TRDV2 to TRDJ1; D may be TRDD3 (5 bases). Between the trimmed V and J ends, which lost 3 bases and 2 bases, there was a span of 12 bases. The CDR3 is 14 residues long. Germline assignment: CDR1 GEAIGNYY and CDR2 EKD.

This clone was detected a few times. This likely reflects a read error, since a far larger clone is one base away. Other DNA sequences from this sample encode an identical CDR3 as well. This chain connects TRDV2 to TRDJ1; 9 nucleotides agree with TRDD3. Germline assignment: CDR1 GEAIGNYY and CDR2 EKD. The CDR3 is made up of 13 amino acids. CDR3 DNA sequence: TGTGCTTGTGACACCTGGGGGATCGATAAACTCATCTTT. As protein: CACDTWGIDKLIF.

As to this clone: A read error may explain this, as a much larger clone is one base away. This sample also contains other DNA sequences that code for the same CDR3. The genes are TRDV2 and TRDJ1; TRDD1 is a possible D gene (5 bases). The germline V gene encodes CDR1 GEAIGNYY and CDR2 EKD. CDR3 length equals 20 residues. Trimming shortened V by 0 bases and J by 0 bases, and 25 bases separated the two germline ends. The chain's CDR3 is CACDTVIGVPTNRNTDKLIF. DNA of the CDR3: TGTGCCTGTGACACCGTAATAGGAGTTCCCACCAACCGTAACACCGATAAACTCATCTTT.

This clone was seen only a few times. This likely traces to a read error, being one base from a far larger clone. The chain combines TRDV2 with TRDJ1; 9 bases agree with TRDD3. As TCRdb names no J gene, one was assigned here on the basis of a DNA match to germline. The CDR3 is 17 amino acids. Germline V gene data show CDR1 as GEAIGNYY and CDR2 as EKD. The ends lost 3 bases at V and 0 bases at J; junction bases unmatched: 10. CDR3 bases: TGTGCCTGTGACGTAGTCACTGGGGGACGTAACACCGATAAACTCATCTTT. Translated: CACDVVTGGRNTDKLIF.

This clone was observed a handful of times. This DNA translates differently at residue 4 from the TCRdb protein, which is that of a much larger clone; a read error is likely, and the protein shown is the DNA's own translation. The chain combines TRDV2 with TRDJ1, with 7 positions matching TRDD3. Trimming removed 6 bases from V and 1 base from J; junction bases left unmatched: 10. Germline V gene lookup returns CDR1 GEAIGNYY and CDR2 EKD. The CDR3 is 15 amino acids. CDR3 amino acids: CACNGLLGITDKLIF. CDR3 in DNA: TGTGCCTGTAACGGGTTACTGGGGATCACCGATAAACTCATCTTT.

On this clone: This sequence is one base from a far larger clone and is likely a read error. The DNA for the CDR3 is TGTGCCTGTGACACACTTCCTACTAGGGGAGAAGAGTACACCGATCAACTCATCTTT. Translating it yields CACDTLPTRGEEYTDQLIF. The J gene is TRDJ1; the V gene was not called; no DNA check was done on the table's D call, TRDD3. This CDR3 has 19 amino acids.

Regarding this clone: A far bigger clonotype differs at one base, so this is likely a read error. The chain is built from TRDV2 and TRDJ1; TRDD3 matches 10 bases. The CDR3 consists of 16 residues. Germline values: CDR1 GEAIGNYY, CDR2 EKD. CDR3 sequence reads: CACDDLGGYRTDKRIF. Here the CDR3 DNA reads TGTGCCTGTGACGACCTTGGGGGATACCGTACCGATAAACGCATCTTT.

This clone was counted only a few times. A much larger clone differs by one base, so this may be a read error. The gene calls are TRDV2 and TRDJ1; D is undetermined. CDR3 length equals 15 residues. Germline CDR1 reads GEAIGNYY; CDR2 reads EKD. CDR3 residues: CAYDGLGSYTDKLIF. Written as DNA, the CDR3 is TGTGCCTATGACGGCCTTGGGTCGTACACCGATAAACTCATCTTT.

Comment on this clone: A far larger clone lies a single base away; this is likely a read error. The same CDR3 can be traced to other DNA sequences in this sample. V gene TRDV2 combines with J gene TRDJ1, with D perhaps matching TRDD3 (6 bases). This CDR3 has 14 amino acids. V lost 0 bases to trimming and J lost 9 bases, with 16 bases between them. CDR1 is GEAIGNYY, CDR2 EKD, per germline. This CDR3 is CACDTVLGRWELIF. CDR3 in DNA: TGTGCCTGTGACACCGTACTGGGTCGCTGGGAACTCATCTTT.

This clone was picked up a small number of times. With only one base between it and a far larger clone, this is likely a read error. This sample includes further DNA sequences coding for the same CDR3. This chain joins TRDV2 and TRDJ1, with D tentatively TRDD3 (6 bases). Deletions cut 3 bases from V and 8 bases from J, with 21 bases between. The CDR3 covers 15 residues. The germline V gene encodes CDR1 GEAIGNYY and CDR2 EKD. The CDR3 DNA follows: TGTGCCTGTGACGGACTGGGATCCGGGACGGACAAACTCATCTTT. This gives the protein CACDGLGSGTDKLIF.

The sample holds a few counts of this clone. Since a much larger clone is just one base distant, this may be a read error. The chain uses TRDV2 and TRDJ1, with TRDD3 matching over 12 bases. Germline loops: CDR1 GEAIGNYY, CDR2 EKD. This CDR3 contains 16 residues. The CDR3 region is CASDTLASGGYGKLIF. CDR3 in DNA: TGTGCCAGTGACACCCTTGCGTCTGGGGGATACGGTAAACTCATCTTT.

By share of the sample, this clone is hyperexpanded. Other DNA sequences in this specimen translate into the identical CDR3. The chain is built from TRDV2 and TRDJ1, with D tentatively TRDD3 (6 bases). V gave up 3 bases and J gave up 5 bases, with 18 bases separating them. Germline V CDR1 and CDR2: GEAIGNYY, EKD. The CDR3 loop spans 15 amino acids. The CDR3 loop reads CACDGLGSGTDKLIF. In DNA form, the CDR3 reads TGTGCCTGTGACGGACTGGGATCCGGGACGGATAAACTCATCTTT.

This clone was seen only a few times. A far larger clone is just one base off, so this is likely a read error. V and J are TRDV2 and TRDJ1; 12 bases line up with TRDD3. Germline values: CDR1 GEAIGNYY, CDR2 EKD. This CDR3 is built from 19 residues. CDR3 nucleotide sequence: TGTGCCTGTGGCACCGTAAGTACTGGGGGATACCCGTACACCGATAAACTCATCTTT. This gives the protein CACGTVSTGGYPYTDKLIF.

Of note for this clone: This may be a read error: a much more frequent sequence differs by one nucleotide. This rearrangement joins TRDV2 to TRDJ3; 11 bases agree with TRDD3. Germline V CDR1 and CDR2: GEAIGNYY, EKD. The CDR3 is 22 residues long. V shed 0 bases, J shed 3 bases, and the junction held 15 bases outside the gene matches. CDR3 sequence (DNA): TGTGCCTGTGACACCGCTGGGGGATACCAAGGGCACAGCTTCTGGGACACCCGACAGATGTTTTTC. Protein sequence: CACDTAGGYQGHSFWDTRQMFF.

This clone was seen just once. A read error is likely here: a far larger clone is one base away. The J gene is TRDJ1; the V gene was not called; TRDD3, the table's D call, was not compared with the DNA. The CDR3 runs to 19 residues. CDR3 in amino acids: CACDLLGDMLPPHTDKLIF. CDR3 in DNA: TGTGCCTGTGACTTACTGGGGGATATGCTCCCCCCACACACCGATAAACTCATCTTT.